Each of the 15 T cell receptor beta chains below was sequenced from the same sample in a study of response to subunit inactivated influenza vaccine. Via MiXCR, TCRdb re-called the RT-PCR reads, giving one row per CDR3 protein. This sample carries 700,000 to 800,000 distinct CDR3 sequences, less than 20% of them seen once, and the ten largest clones take about 11%. Here the sequenced sample was PBMCs from blood, taken more than 4 days after vaccination. The receptors shown here come from a man aged 50 to 60 who received an inactivated influenza vaccine.

A few counts support this clonotype. The chain carries TRBV5-1 and TRBJ1-1, with D possibly being TRBD1 (5 bases). The length of the CDR3 is 13 residues. Germline CDR1 SGHRS, CDR2 YFSETQ. Between the trimmed V and J ends, which lost 0 bases and 8 bases, there was a span of 11 bases. The CDR3 region is CASSLVHGGEAFF. For the CDR3, the DNA is TGCGCCAGCAGCTTGGTGCATGGGGGAGAAGCTTTCTTT.

This clonotype was seen at least ten times. CDR3 DNA sequence: TGTGCCAGCAGTTTGGGTATTCCCGCAGATACGCAGTATTTT. It translates to CASSLGIPADTQYF. The chain combines TRBV12-3 or TRBV12-4 with TRBJ2-3, with unresolved D. The ends were cut back, 3 bases at V and 4 bases at J, with 11 bases in the middle. The CDR3 length is 14 residues.

This clonotype has more than one count but fewer than ten. CDR3 in DNA: TGTGCCAGCACCCCAGCGGACAGGGTCGATGAGCAGTTCTTC. Translated: CASTPADRVDEQFF. This rearrangement joins TRBV12-3 or TRBV12-4 to TRBJ2-1, with 8 bases matching TRBD1. The CDR3 is made up of 14 amino acids. V lost 7 bases and J lost 8; bases outside the gene matches: 10.

At least ten counts were recorded for this clonotype. The chain is built from TRBV15 and TRBJ1-4; D is unclear. CDR3 size: 18 residues. Trimming left V 0 bases short and J 8 bases short, with 22 bases between. Per germline, CDR1 LNHNV and CDR2 YYDKDF (reference sequence). CDR3 residues: CATSRDSLLRLGEEKLFF. CDR3 coding DNA: TGTGCCACCAGCAGAGATAGTTTATTGAGGCTCGGGGAAGAAAAACTGTTTTTT. Drawing the rest from reference TRBV15 and TRBJ1-4, the complete variable domain is DAMVIQNPRYQVTQFGKPVTLSCSQTLNHNVMYWYQQKSSQAPKLLFHYYDKDFNNEADTPDNFQSRRPNTSFCFLDIRSPGLGDTAMYLCATSRDSLLRLGEEKLFFGSGTQLSVL.

This sequence joins TRBV21-1 and TRBJ2-7; no DNA check was done on the table's D call, TRBD2. TRBV21-1 is tagged as a pseudogene. The CDR3 runs to 15 residues. The CDR3 spells CASHPQRTSDYEQYF. For the CDR3, the DNA is TGTGCCAGCCATCCCCAAAGGACTAGCGACTACGAGCAGTACTTC.

V is TRBV18 and J is TRBJ2-7; the D is unclear. Germline CDR1 reads KGHSH; CDR2 reads LQKENI. The V and J ends lost 4 bases and 2 bases respectively, with 9 bases between them. This CDR3 is 13 amino acids long. The CDR3, as DNA: TGTGCCAGCTCACGACGGCGCCCCTACGAGCAGTACTTC. Its protein is CASSRRRPYEQYF.

This clonotype was recorded at least ten times. The V gene is TRBV9, the J gene TRBJ2-7; weak D call: TRBD2 (6 bases). With 0 bases removed from V and 2 bases from J, the gap between germline ends came to 12 bases. From germline, CDR1 is SGDLS and CDR2 YYNGEE. There are 15 residues in the CDR3. CDR3 region: CASSVAPGATYEQYF. DNA of the CDR3: TGTGCCAGCAGCGTAGCCCCGGGAGCCACCTACGAGCAGTACTTC.

This clonotype was recorded a few times. The chain combines TRBV20-1 with TRBJ2-1; 8 positions match TRBD1. The trim removed 3 bases at V and 7 bases at J, leaving 8 bases unmatched. CDR3 length equals 14 residues. Germline V lookup: CDR1 DFQATT, CDR2 SNEGSKA (reference sequence). The CDR3: CSASFPGGRNEQFF. The CDR3 nucleotides read TGCAGTGCTAGCTTCCCAGGGGGCCGAAATGAGCAGTTCTTC.

This clonotype was detected only a few times. The chain links TRBV4-1 to TRBJ2-7; no clear D. V lost 4 bases, J lost 3 bases, and 10 bases lay in between. The CDR3 is 13 amino acids. The germline V gene has CDR1 MGHRA and CDR2 YSYEKL. In DNA form, the CDR3 reads TGCGCCAGCAGCCCCTGGCTACGCTACGAGCAGTACTTC. Translated: CASSPWLRYEQYF.

The sample holds a few counts of this clonotype. The chain couples TRBV20-1 to TRBJ2-7; D is possibly TRBD1 (6 bases). Trimming pared 6 bases from V and 7 bases from J, leaving 19 bases between. Germline V gene data show CDR1 as DFQATT and CDR2 as SNEGSKA (reference sequence). This CDR3 has 13 amino acids. CDR3 sequence: CSALPLGAQEQYF. CDR3 sequence (DNA): TGCAGTGCCCTCCCCCTGGGGGCGCAAGAGCAGTACTTC.

The chain recombines TRBV20-1 with TRBJ2-3; D is unresolved. The CDR3 sequence is 14 residues long. Germline CDR1 and CDR2: DFQATT and SNEGSKA (reference sequence). Trimming took 4 bases from V and 4 from J, leaving 15 bases between them. The CDR3 sequence is CSAISTTRADTQYF. The CDR3 DNA reads TGCAGTGCTATATCAACAACCCGGGCAGATACGCAGTATTTT.

J is TRBJ2-4 and V is TRBV28; D is perhaps TRBD1 (5 bases). CDR3 length equals 14 residues. Germline lookup yields CDR1 MDHEN and CDR2 SYDVKM. Trimming took off 3 bases at V and 4 bases at J, with 10 bases between the two ends. The CDR3 region has the DNA TGTGCCAGCAGTTTCAGGGCCCTAAAAAACATTCAGTACTTC. It codes for CASSFRALKNIQYF.

This clonotype was counted a few times. The rearrangement links TRBV18 to TRBJ2-7; TRBD2 matches 13 bases. J was trimmed by 3 bases and V by 1 base; bases with no gene match: 9. The germline gives CDR1 KGHSH, CDR2 LQKENI. This CDR3 is 18 amino acids long. The DNA for the CDR3 is TGTGCCAGCTCACCACGGGGACTAGCGGGGAGGTCCCTCTACGAGCAGTACTTC. Translated, it gives CASSPRGLAGRSLYEQYF.

This clonotype was counted a few times. The chain is built from TRBV28 and TRBJ1-1; weak D call: TRBD1 (6 bases). V lost 10 bases, J lost 4 bases, and 19 bases lay in between. CDR1 and CDR2 (germline): MDHEN, SYDVKM. The CDR3 loop spans 14 amino acids. DNA for the CDR3: TGTGCCACCAGAGCGGTCGAGGGGGGCACTGAAGCTTTCTTT. As protein: CATRAVEGGTEAFF.

The rearrangement uses TRBV20-1 and TRBJ2-5, with D possibly called TRBD1 or TRBD2 (5 bases each). The V and J ends lost 6 bases and 4 bases respectively, with 12 bases between them. Germline assignment: CDR1 DFQATT and CDR2 SNEGSKA (reference sequence). This CDR3 spans 12 amino acids. This chain's CDR3 is CSAALGAETQYF. CDR3 sequence (DNA): TGCAGTGCCGCGCTCGGGGCAGAGACCCAGTACTTC.